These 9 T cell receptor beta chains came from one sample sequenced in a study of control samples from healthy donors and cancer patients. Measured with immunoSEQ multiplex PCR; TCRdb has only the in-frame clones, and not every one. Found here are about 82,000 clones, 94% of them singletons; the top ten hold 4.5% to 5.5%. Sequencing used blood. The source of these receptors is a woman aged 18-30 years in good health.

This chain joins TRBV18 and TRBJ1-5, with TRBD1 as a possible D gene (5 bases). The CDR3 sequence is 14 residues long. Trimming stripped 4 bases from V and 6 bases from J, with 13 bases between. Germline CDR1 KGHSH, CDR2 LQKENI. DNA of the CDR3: TGTGCCAGCTCACAGCTGGGGGGAGGTCAGCCCCAGCATTTT. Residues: CASSQLGGGQPQHF.

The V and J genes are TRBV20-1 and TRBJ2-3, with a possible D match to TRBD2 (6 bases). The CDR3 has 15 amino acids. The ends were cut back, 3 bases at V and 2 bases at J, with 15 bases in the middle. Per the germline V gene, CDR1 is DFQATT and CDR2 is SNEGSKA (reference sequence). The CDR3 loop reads CSASLGGTYTDTQYF. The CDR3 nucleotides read TGCAGTGCTAGTTTGGGCGGGACCTACACAGATACGCAGTATTTT.

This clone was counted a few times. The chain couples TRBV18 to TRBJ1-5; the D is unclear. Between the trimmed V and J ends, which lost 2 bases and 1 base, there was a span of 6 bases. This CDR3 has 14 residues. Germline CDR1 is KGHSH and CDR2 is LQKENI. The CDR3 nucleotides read TGTGCCAGCTCACCATGGAGGAGCAATCAGCCCCAGCATTTT. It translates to CASSPWRSNQPQHF.

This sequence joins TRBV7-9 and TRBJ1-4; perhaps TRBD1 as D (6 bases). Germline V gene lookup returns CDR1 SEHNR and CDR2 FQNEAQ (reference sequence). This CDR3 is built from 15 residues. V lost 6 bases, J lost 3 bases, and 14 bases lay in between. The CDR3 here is CASSRRTGPNEKLFF. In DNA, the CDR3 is TGTGCCAGCAGTCGTCGAACAGGGCCTAATGAAAAACTGTTTTTT. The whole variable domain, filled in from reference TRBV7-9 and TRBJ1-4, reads DTGVSQNPRHKITKRGQNVTFRCDPISEHNRLYWYRQTLGQGPEFLTYFQNEAQLEKSRLLSDRFSAERPKGSFSTLEIQRTEQGDSAMYLCASSRRTGPNEKLFFGSGTQLSVL.

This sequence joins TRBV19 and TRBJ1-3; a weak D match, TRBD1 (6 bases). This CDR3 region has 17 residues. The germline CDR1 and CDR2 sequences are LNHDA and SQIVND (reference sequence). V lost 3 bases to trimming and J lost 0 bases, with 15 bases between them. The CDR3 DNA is TGTGCCAGTAGTATGGGAGACAGGAGACTCTCTGGAAACACCATATATTTT. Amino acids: CASSMGDRRLSGNTIYF.

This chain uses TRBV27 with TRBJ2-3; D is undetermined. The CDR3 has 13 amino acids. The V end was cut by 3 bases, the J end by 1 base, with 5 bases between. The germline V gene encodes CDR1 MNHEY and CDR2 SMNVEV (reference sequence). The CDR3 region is CASSFWGTDTQYF. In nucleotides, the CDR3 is TGTGCCAGCAGTTTTTGGGGCACAGATACGCAGTATTTT.

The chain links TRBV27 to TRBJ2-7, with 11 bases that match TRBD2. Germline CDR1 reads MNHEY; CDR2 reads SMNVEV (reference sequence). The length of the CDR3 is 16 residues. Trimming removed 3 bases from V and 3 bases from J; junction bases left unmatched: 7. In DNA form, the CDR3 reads TGTGCCAGCAGTTTCTCCAAGGGACTAGCGGACTACGAGCAGTACTTC. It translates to CASSFSKGLADYEQYF.

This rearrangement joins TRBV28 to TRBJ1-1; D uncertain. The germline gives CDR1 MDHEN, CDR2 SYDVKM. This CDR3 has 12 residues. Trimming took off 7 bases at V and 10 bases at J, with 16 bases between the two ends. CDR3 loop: CASTLHPGGAFF. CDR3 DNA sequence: TGTGCCAGCACCCTCCACCCGGGCGGAGCTTTCTTT.

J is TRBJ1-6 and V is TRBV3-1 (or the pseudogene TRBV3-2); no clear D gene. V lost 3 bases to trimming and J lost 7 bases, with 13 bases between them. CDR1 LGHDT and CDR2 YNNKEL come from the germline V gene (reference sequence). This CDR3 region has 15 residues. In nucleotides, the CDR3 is TGTGCCAGCAGCCACGGGGTTGCTGGCAATTCACCCCTCCACTTT. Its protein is CASSHGVAGNSPLHF.